A selection of T cell receptor beta chains follows, all from one sample in a study of T cell responses to AZD1222 COVID-19 vaccine. Here immunoSEQ multiplex PCR was the method, and the copy in TCRdb shows in-frame clones only, minus some. The sample lists around 110,000 clones; about 85% were seen once. The sequences come from peripheral blood, collected on day 0 of AZD1222 vaccination. The origin of the receptors is an adult in good health. The CDR3 runs from the conserved cysteine through the conserved F or W. D genes are given only for firm matches. The size field is filled for only some rows; it gives once, few, many or a size class.

V gene,clone size,D gene,J gene,CDR3 DNA,CDR3 protein
TRBV7-2,-,TRBD2,TRBJ2-1,TGTGCCAGCAGCTGGGGGACTAGCGGGGCCTCCTACAATGAGCAGTTCTTC,CASSWGTSGASYNEQFF
TRBV6-2/TRBV6-3,-,-,TRBJ2-5,TGTGCCAGCAGTTACGACGGAGGGGGGCAAGAGACCCAGTACTTC,CASSYDGGGQETQYF
TRBV4-3,-,-,TRBJ1-1,TGCGCCAGCAGCCAAGACGTCCGGGTCGGCACTGAAGCTTTCTTT,CASSQDVRVGTEAFF
TRBV9,-,-,TRBJ1-5,TGTGCCAGCAGCGTAGATCCGGCCCCGAATCAGCCCCAGCATTTT,CASSVDPAPNQPQHF
TRBV19,-,TRBD1,TRBJ1-1,TGTGCCAGTAGTATCCCGACAGGGGCATTGAACACTGAAGCTTTCTTT,CASSIPTGALNTEAFF
TRBV19,-,-,TRBJ2-3,TGTGCCAGTAGTCGGGGGGCCGGAGGGGGAAACACAGATACGCAGTATTTT,CASSRGAGGGNTDTQYF
TRBV6-6,-,TRBD1,TRBJ1-2,TGTGCCTCCTGGACAGGATTAAACTATGGCTACACCTTC,CASWTGLNYGYTF
TRBV7-2,few,-,TRBJ1-4,TGTGCCAGCAGCTCAGGGAGGGTGGCAACTAATGAAAAACTGTTTTTT,CASSSGRVATNEKLFF
TRBV7-3,-,TRBD1,TRBJ2-7,TGTGCCAGCAGCTTGGGACAGAACTACGAGCAGTACTTC,CASSLGQNYEQYF
TRBV6-5,-,-,TRBJ1-2,TGTGCCAGCACCGGCATGGGGGAGAACTATGGCTACACCTTC,CASTGMGENYGYTF